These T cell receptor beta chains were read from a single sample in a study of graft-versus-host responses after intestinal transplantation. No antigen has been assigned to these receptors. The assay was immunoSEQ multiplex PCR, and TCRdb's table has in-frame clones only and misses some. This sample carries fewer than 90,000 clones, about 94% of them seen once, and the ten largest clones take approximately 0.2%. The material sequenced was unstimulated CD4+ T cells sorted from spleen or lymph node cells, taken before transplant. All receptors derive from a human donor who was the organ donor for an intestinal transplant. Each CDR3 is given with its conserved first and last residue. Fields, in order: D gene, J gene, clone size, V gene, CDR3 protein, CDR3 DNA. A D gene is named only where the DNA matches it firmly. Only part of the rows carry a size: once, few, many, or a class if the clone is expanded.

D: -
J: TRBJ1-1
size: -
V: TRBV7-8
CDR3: CASSLLVTEAFF
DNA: TGTGCCAGCAGCTTACTCGTAACTGAAGCTTTCTTT

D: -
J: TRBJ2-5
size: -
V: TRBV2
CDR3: CASSSGPGVFQQETQYF
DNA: TGTGCCAGCTCATCGGGACCGGGGGTGTTCCAACAAGAGACCCAGTACTTC

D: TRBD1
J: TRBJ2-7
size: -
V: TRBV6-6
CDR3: CASSASGQPSNIEQYF
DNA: TGTGCCAGCAGCGCCTCGGGACAGCCCAGTAACATCGAGCAGTACTTC

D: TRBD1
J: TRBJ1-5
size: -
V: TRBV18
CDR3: CASSYMDRPDQPQHF
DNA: TGTGCCAGCTCATATATGGACAGGCCAGATCAGCCCCAGCATTTT

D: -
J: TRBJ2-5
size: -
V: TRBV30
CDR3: CAWSSTGARQTQYF
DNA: TGTGCCTGGAGTTCCACGGGGGCGCGTCAGACCCAGTACTTC

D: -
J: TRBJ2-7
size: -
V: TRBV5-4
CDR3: CASSLDRDREQYF
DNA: TGTGCCAGCAGCTTGGACCGGGACCGCGAGCAGTACTTC

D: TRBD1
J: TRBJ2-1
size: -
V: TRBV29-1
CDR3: CSVSLGGIEQFF
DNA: TGCAGCGTGTCACTAGGGGGCATTGAGCAGTTCTTC

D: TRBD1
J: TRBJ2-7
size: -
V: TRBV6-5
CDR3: CATGTGSYEQYF
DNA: TGTGCCACCGGGACAGGCTCCTACGAGCAGTACTTC

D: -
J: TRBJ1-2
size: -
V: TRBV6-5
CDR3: CASRPQAFYGYTF
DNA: TGTGCCAGCCGCCCCCAGGCCTTCTATGGCTACACCTTC

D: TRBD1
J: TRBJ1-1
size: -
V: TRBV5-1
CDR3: CASSLQGGTEAFF
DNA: TGCGCCAGCAGCCTGCAGGGGGGCACTGAAGCTTTCTTT

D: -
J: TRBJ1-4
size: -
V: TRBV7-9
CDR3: CASSLERVTTNEKLFF
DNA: TGTGCCAGCAGCTTAGAACGGGTTACAACTAATGAAAAACTGTTTTTT

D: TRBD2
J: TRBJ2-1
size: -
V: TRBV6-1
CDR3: CASTGGAFAYNEQFF
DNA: TGTGCCAGTACGGGGGGGGCTTTTGCGTACAATGAGCAGTTCTTC

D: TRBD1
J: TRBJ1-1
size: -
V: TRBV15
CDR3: CATSRDRAAGGWNTEAFF
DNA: TGTGCCACCAGCAGAGATCGGGCCGCAGGGGGGTGGAACACTGAAGCTTTCTTT

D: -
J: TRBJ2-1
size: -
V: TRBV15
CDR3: CATSSRGYNEQFF
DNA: TGTGCCACCAGCAGCCGCGGGTACAATGAGCAGTTCTTC

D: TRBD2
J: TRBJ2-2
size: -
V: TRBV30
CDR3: CAWSKSSGMIGGELFF
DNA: TGTGCCTGGAGCAAGAGTAGCGGGATGATAGGGGGGGAGCTGTTTTTT

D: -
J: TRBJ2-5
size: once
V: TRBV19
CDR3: CASNLGGSFSETQYF
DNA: TGTGCCAGTAACTTGGGGGGTTCCTTCAGCGAGACCCAGTACTTC

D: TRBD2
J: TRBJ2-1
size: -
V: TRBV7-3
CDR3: CASSLAGGPPSNEQFF
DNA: TGTGCCAGCAGCTTAGCGGGGGGGCCGCCGTCGAATGAGCAGTTCTTC

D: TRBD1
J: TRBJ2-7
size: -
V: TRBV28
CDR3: CASTRGQGAYEQYF
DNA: TGTGCCAGCACGAGGGGGCAGGGGGCCTACGAGCAGTACTTC

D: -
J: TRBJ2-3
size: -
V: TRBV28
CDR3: CASSLIADTQYF
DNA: TGTGCCAGCAGTTTAATCGCAGATACGCAGTATTTT

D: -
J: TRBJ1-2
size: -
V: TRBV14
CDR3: CASSQAERAGYGYTF
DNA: TGTGCCAGCAGCCAAGCGGAGCGGGCCGGGTATGGCTACACCTTC

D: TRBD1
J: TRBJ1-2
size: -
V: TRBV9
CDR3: CASSEKGQGARGYGYTF
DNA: TGTGCCAGCAGCGAAAAGGGGCAGGGGGCGCGGGGCTATGGCTACACCTTC

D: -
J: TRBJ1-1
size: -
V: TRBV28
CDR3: CASSSQGQGNTEAFF
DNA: TGTGCCAGCAGTTCCCAGGGGCAGGGGAACACTGAAGCTTTCTTT

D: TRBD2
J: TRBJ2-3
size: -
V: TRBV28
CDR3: CASSSPSGGSTDTQYF
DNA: TGTGCCAGCAGTTCCCCTTCGGGGGGGAGCACAGATACGCAGTATTTT

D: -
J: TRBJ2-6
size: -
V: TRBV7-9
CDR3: CASSLDNSGANVLTF
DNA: TGTGCCAGCAGCTTGGACAACTCTGGGGCCAACGTCCTGACTTTC

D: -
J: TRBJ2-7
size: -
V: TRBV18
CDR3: CASSPAGQYEQYF
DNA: TGTGCCAGCTCACCAGCAGGACAGTACGAGCAGTACTTC

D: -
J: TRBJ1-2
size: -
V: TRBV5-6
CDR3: CASSLAWQGLGGYTF
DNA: TGTGCCAGCAGCTTGGCCTGGCAGGGGTTGGGTGGCTACACCTTC

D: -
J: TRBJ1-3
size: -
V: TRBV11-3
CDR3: CASSLDPGWNTIYF
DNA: TGTGCCAGCAGCTTAGACCCAGGGTGGAACACCATATATTTT

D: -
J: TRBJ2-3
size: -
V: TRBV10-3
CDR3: CAISGWGTDTQYF
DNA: TGTGCCATCTCCGGGTGGGGCACAGATACGCAGTATTTT

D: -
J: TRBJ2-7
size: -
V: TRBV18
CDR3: CASSPRPEYYEQYF
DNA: TGTGCCAGCTCACCACGACCAGAATACTACGAGCAGTACTTC

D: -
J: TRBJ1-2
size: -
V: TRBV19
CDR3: CASSVQGIGYGYTF
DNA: TGTGCCAGTAGTGTCCAGGGGATAGGCTATGGCTACACCTTC